This T cell receptor (beta chain) derives from a study of blood T cell repertoires in COVID-19. This table comes from immunoSEQ multiplex PCR, and its TCRdb copy is limited to in-frame clones, with some not included. The sample yields around 140,000 clones, about 80% seen once. The sample taken for sequencing was PBMCs or T cells enriched from blood (not recorded which). The TCR sequence derives from a man in his fifties in a cohort exposed to, infected with or recovered from COVID-19 (not recorded which).

Written as DNA, the CDR3 is TGTGCCTGGAGTGCCCCGGACAGTAGACAAAATTCACCCCTCCACTTT. This translates into CAWSAPDSRQNSPLHF. V is TRBV30 and J is TRBJ1-6; maybe TRBD1 (6 bases). Germline lookup yields CDR1 GTSNPN and CDR2 SVGIG (reference sequence). CDR3 length: 16 residues. Trimming left V 1 base short and J 7 bases short, with 17 bases between.